This T cell receptor beta chain was profiled in a study of cytomegalovirus exposure and HLA in healthy donors. Study-wide points: In a later analysis, several top co-occurrence clusters appeared linked to parvovirus B19, influenza, CMV and Epstein-Barr virus.

PCR was performed using 60 Vbeta and 13 Jbeta primers. Produced via immunoSEQ multiplex PCR; TCRdb's table is partial and in-frame only. The sample shows 220,000 or so clones, and roughly 1.2% sits with its ten largest clones. As concerns this clone: Its antigen is undetermined.

The CDR3 loop spans 14 amino acids. V dropped 6 bases and J dropped 3 bases, with 15 bases sitting between them. The V gene's germline CDR1 is MDHEN and CDR2 SYDVKM. This sequence was found in a girl aged 2 to 10 in good health and CMV-seropositive. The sample was PBMCs. The chain links TRBV28 to TRBJ2-7; possible D gene TRBD1, 6 bases. The CDR3 bases are TGTGCCAGCAGCTCTAACCGGGACATCTACGAGCAGTACTTC. This translates into CASSSNRDIYEQYF.